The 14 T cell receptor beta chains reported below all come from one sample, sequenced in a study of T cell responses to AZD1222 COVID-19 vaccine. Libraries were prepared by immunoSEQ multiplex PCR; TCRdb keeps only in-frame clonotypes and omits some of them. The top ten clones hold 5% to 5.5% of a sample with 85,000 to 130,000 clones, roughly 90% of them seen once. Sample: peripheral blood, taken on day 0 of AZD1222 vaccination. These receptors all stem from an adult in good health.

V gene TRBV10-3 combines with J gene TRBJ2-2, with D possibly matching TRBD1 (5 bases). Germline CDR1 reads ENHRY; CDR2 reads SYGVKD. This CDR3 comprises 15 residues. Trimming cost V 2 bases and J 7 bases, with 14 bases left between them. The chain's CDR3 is CAISEGAETSGELFF. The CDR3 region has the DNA TGTGCCATCAGTGAGGGGGCGGAAACAAGCGGGGAGCTGTTTTTT.

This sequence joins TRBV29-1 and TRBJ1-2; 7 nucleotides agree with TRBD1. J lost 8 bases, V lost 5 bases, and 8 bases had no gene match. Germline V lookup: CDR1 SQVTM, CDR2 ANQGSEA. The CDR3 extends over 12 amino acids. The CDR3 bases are TGCAGCGTTTCCGGGACAGAGAAAGGCTACACCTTC. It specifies CSVSGTEKGYTF.

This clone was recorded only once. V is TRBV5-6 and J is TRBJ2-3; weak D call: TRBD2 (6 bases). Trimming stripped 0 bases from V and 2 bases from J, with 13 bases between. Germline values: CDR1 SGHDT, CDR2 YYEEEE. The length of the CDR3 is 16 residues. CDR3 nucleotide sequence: TGTGCCAGCAGCTTGGAAGCGGACTACTTCACAGATACGCAGTATTTT. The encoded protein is CASSLEADYFTDTQYF.

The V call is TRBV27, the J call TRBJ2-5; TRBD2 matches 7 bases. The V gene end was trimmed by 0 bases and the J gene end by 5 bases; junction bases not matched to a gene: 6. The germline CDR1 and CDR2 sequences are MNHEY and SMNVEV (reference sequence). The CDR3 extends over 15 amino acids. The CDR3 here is CASSLSGGSYETQYF. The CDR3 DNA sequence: TGTGCCAGCAGTTTATCAGGCGGGAGCTATGAGACCCAGTACTTC.

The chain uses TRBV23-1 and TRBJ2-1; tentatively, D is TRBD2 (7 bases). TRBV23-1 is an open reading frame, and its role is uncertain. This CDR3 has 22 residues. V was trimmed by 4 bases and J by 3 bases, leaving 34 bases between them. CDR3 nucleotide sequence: TGCGCCAGCAGTCCTATTGGCAGGCGCGAATACGGGGGGCAACCAAACTACAATGAGCAGTTCTTC. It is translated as CASSPIGRREYGGQPNYNEQFF.

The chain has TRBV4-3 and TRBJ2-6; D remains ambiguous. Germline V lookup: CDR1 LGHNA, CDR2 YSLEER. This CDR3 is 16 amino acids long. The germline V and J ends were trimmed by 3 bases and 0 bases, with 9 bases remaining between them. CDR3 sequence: CASSQGLFSGANVLTF. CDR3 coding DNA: TGCGCCAGCAGCCAGGGTCTTTTCTCTGGGGCCAACGTCCTGACTTTC.

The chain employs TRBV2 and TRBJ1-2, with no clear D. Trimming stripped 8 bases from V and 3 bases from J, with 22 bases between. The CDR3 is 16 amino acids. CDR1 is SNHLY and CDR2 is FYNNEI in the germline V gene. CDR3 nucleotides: TGTGCCAGCTTATGGTCGGAGTCCGGATCGGACTATGGCTACACCTTC. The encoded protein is CASLWSESGSDYGYTF.

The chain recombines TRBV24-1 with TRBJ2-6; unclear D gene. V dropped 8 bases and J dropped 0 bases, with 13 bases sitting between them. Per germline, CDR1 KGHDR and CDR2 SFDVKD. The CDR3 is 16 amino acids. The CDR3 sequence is CATIAKPYSGANVLTF. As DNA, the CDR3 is TGTGCCACCATTGCTAAGCCGTACTCTGGGGCCAACGTCCTGACTTTC.

Written as DNA, the CDR3 is TGTGCCAGCAGTGAAGGCAGGCCGTCTGGAAACACCATATATTTT. Amino acids: CASSEGRPSGNTIYF. The chain couples TRBV2 to TRBJ1-3; no firm D call. The CDR3 length is 15 residues. Germline V lookup: CDR1 SNHLY, CDR2 FYNNEI. The V and J ends lost 1 base and 1 base respectively, with 8 bases between them. The entire variable domain, with the rest obtained from reference TRBV2 and TRBJ1-3, is as follows: EPEVTQTPSHQVTQMGQEVILRCVPISNHLYFYWYRQILGQKVEFLVSFYNNEISEKSEIFDDQFSVERPDGSNFTLKIRSTKLEDSAMYFCASSEGRPSGNTIYFGEGSWLTVV.

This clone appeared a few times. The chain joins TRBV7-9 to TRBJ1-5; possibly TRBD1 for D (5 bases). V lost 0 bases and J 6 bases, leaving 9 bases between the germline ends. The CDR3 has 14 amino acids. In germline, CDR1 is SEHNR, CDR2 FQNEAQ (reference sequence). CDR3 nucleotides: TGTGCCAGCAGCTTAGCAGGGGTTAGTCAGCCCCAGCATTTT. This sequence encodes CASSLAGVSQPQHF.

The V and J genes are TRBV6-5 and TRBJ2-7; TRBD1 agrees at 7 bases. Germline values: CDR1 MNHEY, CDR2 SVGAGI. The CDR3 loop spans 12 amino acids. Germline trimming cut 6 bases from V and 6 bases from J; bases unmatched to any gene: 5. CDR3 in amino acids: CASRRDSLEQYF. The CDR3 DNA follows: TGTGCCAGCAGACGGGACAGCCTCGAGCAGTACTTC.

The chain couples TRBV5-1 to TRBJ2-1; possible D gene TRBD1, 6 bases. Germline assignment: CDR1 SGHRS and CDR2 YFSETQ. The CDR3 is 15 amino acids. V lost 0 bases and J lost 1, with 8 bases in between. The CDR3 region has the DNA TGCGCCAGCAGCTTGGGGCAGGGGTCCTACAATGAGCAGTTCTTC. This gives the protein CASSLGQGSYNEQFF. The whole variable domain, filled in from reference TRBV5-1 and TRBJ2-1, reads KAGVTQTPRYLIKTRGQQVTLSCSPISGHRSVSWYQQTPGQGLQFLFEYFSETQRNKGNFPGRFSGRQFSNSRSEMNVSTLELGDSALYLCASSLGQGSYNEQFFGPGTRLTVL.

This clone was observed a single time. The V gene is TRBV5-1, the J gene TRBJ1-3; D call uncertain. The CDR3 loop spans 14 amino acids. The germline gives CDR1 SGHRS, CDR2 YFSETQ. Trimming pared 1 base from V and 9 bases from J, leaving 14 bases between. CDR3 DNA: TGCGCCAGCAGCTTGACCACGACCATGAGCACCATATATTTT. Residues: CASSLTTTMSTIYF.

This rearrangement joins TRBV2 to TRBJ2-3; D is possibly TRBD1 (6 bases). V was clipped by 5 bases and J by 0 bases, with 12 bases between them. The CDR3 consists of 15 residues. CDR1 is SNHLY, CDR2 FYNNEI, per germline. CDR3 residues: CASSRGRGSTDTQYF. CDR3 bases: TGTGCCAGCAGTCGGGGCAGGGGTAGCACAGATACGCAGTATTTT.